This T cell receptor beta chain appears in the sequencing data of a study of cytomegalovirus exposure and HLA in healthy donors. This clone was recorded only once. CDR1 is LGHNA and CDR2 is YNFKEQ in the germline V gene. J was trimmed by 6 bases and V by 1 base; bases with no gene match: 11. CDR3 length: 16 amino acids. PCR employed 60 Vbeta and 13 Jbeta primers. The data were produced by immunoSEQ multiplex PCR, yet TCRdb's version contains in-frame clones alone and is incomplete. The sample holds some 200,000 clones; about four fifths are singletons and the top ten take over 1.5%. The chain is built from TRBV4-2 and TRBJ1-1, with 7 bases matching TRBD1. The clonotype was recovered from a girl under 18 in good health and CMV-seropositive. The sequenced material came from PBMCs. The CDR3 bases are TGTGCCAGCAGCCAAGTTTCTGACAGGGAGCGATCTGAAGCTTTCTTT. Its protein is CASSQVSDRERSEAFF.